These T cell receptor beta chains were read from a single sample in a study of blood T cell repertoires in COVID-19. Here immunoSEQ multiplex PCR was the method, and the copy in TCRdb shows in-frame clones only, minus some. The sample includes about 200,000 clones, about 82% of them seen just once. Sequencing input: PBMCs or T cells enriched from blood (not recorded which). The receptors derive from a man aged 40-49 years with acute COVID-19. Each CDR3 is given with its conserved first and last residue. Each record gives: D gene, J gene, clone size, V gene, CDR3 length, CDR3 protein, CDR3 DNA. A D gene is named only where the DNA matches it firmly. A row's size may be missing; if present it is once, few, many or a size class.

TRBD1,TRBJ1-1,NA,TRBV6-2/TRBV6-3,15,CASSRGQGGNTEAFF,TGTGCCAGCAGTCGCGGACAGGGAGGGAACACTGAAGCTTTCTTT
NA,TRBJ1-2,once,TRBV27,15,CASSLSPGAGYGYTF,TGTGCCAGCAGTTTATCTCCAGGCGCAGGCTATGGCTACACCTTC
NA,TRBJ2-6,NA,TRBV19,14,CASNPGSGANVLTF,TGTGCCAGTAACCCGGGGTCTGGGGCCAACGTCCTGACTTTC
TRBD2,TRBJ2-3,NA,TRBV5-3,14,CARSLGTSGDTQYF,TGTGCCAGAAGCTTGGGGACTAGCGGGGATACGCAGTATTTT
TRBD2,TRBJ2-1,NA,TRBV27,14,CASRGLAGGNEQFF,TGTGCCAGCAGGGGACTAGCGGGAGGGAATGAGCAGTTCTTC
NA,TRBJ1-1,NA,TRBV18,18,CASSPQGRGRDGAGEAFF,TGTGCCAGCTCACCGCAGGGGAGGGGTCGCGACGGAGCCGGGGAAGCTTTCTTT
NA,TRBJ2-1,NA,TRBV28,16,CASSLWSAGDWDEQFF,TGTGCCAGCAGTTTATGGAGTGCAGGGGATTGGGATGAGCAGTTCTTC
TRBD1,TRBJ1-1,NA,TRBV10-3,14,CAISVSGGNNEAFF,TGTGCCATCAGTGTTTCAGGGGGGAACAATGAAGCTTTCTTT
TRBD2,TRBJ2-7,NA,TRBV7-9,13,CASSFGGRDEQYF,TGTGCCAGCAGCTTCGGCGGGAGAGACGAGCAGTACTTC
NA,TRBJ2-1,NA,TRBV7-9,14,CASSLMGAYNEQFF,TGTGCCAGCAGCTTAATGGGAGCCTACAATGAGCAGTTCTTC
TRBD1,TRBJ1-1,NA,TRBV5-1,15,CASSSAGQGYTEAFF,TGCGCCAGCAGCTCGGCAGGACAGGGGTACACTGAAGCTTTCTTT
TRBD1,TRBJ1-4,NA,TRBV7-2,15,CASSPTGFVGEKLFF,TGTGCCAGCAGCCCGACAGGGTTTGTGGGGGAAAAACTGTTTTTT
TRBD2,TRBJ2-7,NA,TRBV7-8,15,CASSFGSGSLYEQYF,TGTGCCAGCAGCTTTGGTAGCGGGAGTCTCTACGAGCAGTACTTC
TRBD1,TRBJ1-4,NA,TRBV7-2,16,CASSLGQVATNEKLFF,TGTGCCAGCAGCTTGGGACAGGTTGCAACTAATGAAAAACTGTTTTTT
TRBD1,TRBJ2-1,NA,TRBV6-5,13,CASSGTGFHEQFF,TGTGCCAGCAGCGGGACAGGGTTTCATGAGCAGTTCTTC
NA,TRBJ1-2,few,TRBV7-9,12,CASSFHPRGSTF,TGTGCCAGCAGCTTTCATCCTCGCGGGTCCACCTTC
NA,TRBJ2-7,NA,TRBV7-3,13,CASSYGLGEALCF,TGTGCCAGCAGCTACGGGTTAGGAGAGGCTCTATGCTTC
TRBD2,TRBJ2-7,NA,TRBV18,15,CASSPPGGIPSEQYF,TGTGCCAGCTCACCACCGGGGGGGATCCCTTCCGAGCAGTACTTC
NA,TRBJ2-3,NA,TRBV25-1,14,CASSEQEPTDTQYF,TGTGCCAGCAGTGAACAGGAACCCACAGATACGCAGTATTTT
NA,TRBJ1-5,NA,TRBV2,15,CASSEGSSSNQPQHF,TGTGCCAGCAGTGAGGGCAGTTCTAGCAATCAGCCCCAGCATTTT
NA,TRBJ2-7,NA,TRBV7-9,12,CASRERADEQYF,TGTGCCAGCCGGGAGAGGGCGGACGAGCAGTACTTC
NA,TRBJ1-2,NA,TRBV30,13,CAWSPDFQEGYTF,TGTGCCTGGAGTCCCGATTTCCAAGAGGGCTACACCTTC
TRBD2,TRBJ2-1,NA,TRBV4-3,16,CASSQEGLAHYNEQFF,TGCGCCAGCAGCCAAGAGGGACTAGCGCATTACAATGAGCAGTTCTTC
TRBD2,TRBJ2-7,NA,TRBV7-6,15,CASSSGTTSNYEQYF,TGTGCCAGCAGCAGCGGGACTACCAGTAACTACGAGCAGTACTTC
NA,TRBJ2-5,NA,TRBV28,17,CASSPYHRTGREETQYF,TGTGCCAGCAGTCCCTACCACAGGACAGGGAGGGAAGAGACCCAGTACTTC
TRBD2,TRBJ2-1,few,TRBV7-3,16,CASSLGREGLRNEQFF,TGTGCCAGCAGCTTAGGGCGGGAGGGCCTGAGGAATGAGCAGTTCTTC
TRBD1,TRBJ1-6,NA,TRBV4-3,15,CASSHGTGRDSPLHF,TGCGCCAGCAGCCACGGGACAGGCCGGGACTCACCCCTCCACTTT
TRBD1,TRBJ2-7,NA,TRBV7-9,12,CASGTGLLEQYF,TGTGCCAGCGGGACAGGTCTTCTCGAGCAGTACTTC
NA,TRBJ1-1,NA,TRBV3-1/TRBV3-2,12,CASSRQFTEAFF,TGTGCCAGCAGCAGACAGTTCACTGAAGCTTTCTTT
TRBD1,TRBJ2-7,NA,TRBV27,11,CASSFGQVWYF,TGTGCCAGCAGTTTCGGACAGGTTTGGTACTTC
TRBD1,TRBJ1-1,once,TRBV5-6,13,CASRLQGAGGAFF,TGTGCCAGCAGGTTACAGGGGGCGGGAGGAGCTTTCTTT
NA,TRBJ2-4,NA,TRBV7-8,14,CASSARTDSHIQYF,TGTGCCAGCAGCGCACGGACTGACTCCCACATTCAGTACTTC
NA,TRBJ1-4,few,TRBV18,12,CASSPFNEKLFF,TGTGCCAGCTCACCCTTCAATGAAAAACTGTTTTTT
NA,TRBJ2-3,NA,TRBV7-3,14,CASSLAGSADTQYF,TGTGCCAGCAGCTTAGCCGGGAGTGCAGATACGCAGTATTTT
NA,TRBJ1-2,NA,TRBV6-6,13,CASSYSGGSGYTF,TGTGCCAGCAGTTACTCAGGAGGGAGTGGCTACACCTTC
TRBD1,TRBJ2-6,NA,TRBV7-7,15,CASGKGGGGANVLTF,TGTGCCAGCGGGAAAGGGGGCGGCGGGGCCAACGTCCTGACTTTC
TRBD2,TRBJ2-1,once,TRBV9,12,CASSPDAGGQFF,TGTGCCAGCAGCCCCGACGCGGGGGGGCAGTTCTTC
NA,TRBJ2-7,NA,TRBV7-9,11,CASEGAYEQYF,TGTGCCAGCGAAGGGGCCTACGAGCAGTACTTC
TRBD2,TRBJ2-1,NA,TRBV10-1,15,CASSSGTSGGNEQFF,TGCGCCAGCAGCTCCGGGACTAGCGGGGGCAATGAGCAGTTCTTC
NA,TRBJ2-1,NA,TRBV7-2,13,CASSLALRDEQFF,TGTGCCAGCAGCTTAGCGCTGAGGGATGAGCAGTTCTTC
TRBD2,TRBJ2-4,once,TRBV3-1/TRBV3-2,16,CASSHLTAGRVNIQYF,TGTGCCAGCAGCCATTTGACTGCCGGGAGGGTGAACATTCAGTACTTC
NA,TRBJ1-1,NA,TRBV3-1/TRBV3-2,15,CASSQQGLGNTEAFF,TGTGCCAGCAGCCAACAGGGACTGGGGAACACTGAAGCTTTCTTT
NA,TRBJ1-1,NA,TRBV6-1,15,CASSEAYSLGTEAFF,TGTGCCAGCAGTGAGGCTTACAGCCTCGGCACTGAAGCTTTCTTT
NA,TRBJ2-7,NA,TRBV4-3,15,CASSQELVKSYEQYF,TGCGCCAGCAGCCAAGAACTAGTGAAATCCTACGAGCAGTACTTC
TRBD1,TRBJ2-7,NA,TRBV5-1,13,CASSSTGAGEQYF,TGCGCCAGCAGCAGTACAGGGGCAGGGGAGCAGTACTTC
TRBD2,TRBJ2-1,NA,TRBV6-1,14,CASSEAGGPVEQFF,TGTGCCAGCAGTGAGGCGGGAGGGCCTGTTGAGCAGTTCTTC